These T cell receptor beta chains were read from a single sample in a study of T cell repertoires in cytomegalovirus infection. TCRdb reanalysed the reads using MiXCR and keeps one entry per CDR3 protein. This repertoire shows around 100,000 distinct CDR3 sequences, 16% found once; its top ten account for approximately 7.6%. The sequencing sample was made of PBMCs. The receptors derive from a human donor in good health (CMV status not recorded). Some clones in this sample may be carry-over from other donors' samples. Each CDR3 is given with its conserved first and last residue. A D gene is named only where the DNA matches it firmly. Size is omitted from some rows. Given values are once, few, many or a class for expanded clones.

cdr3_nt,cdr3_aa,d_call,clone_size,v_call,j_call
TGTGCCAGCAGCTTATGGGCCGGAGGGGGCACCTACAATGAGCAGTTCTTC,CASSLWAGGGTYNEQFF,.,few,TRBV7-2,TRBJ2-1
TGTGCCAGCAGTGAATGGGGAGGGGGCTATTCACCCCTCCACTTT,CASSEWGGGYSPLHF,TRBD1,few,TRBV25-1,TRBJ1-6
TGTGCCAGCTCACCTGGGCAGGGGGTGACGCAGCCCCAGCATTTT,CASSPGQGVTQPQHF,TRBD1,many,TRBV18,TRBJ1-5
TGTGCCAGCAGTCAACCCCCCCCCGGGACAGTCTACAATGAGCAGTTCTTC,CASSQPPPGTVYNEQFF,TRBD1,few,TRBV6-6,TRBJ2-1
TGCGCCACCAGCACAGGGACAGGGAATGAAAAACTGTTTTTT,CATSTGTGNEKLFF,TRBD1,.,TRBV5-1,TRBJ1-4
TGCAGCGGACATAGGACTGTGAACACTGAAGCTTTCTTT,CSGHRTVNTEAFF,.,.,TRBV29-1,TRBJ1-1
TGTGCCAGCAGGCGCGCCCGGGGGGGCAGCGAGACCCAGTACTTC,CASRRARGGSETQYF,TRBD2,.,TRBV28,TRBJ2-5
TGTGCCAGCAGCCAGTATGGGGGGGGAGACTACAATGAGCAGTTCTTC,CASSQYGGGDYNEQFF,TRBD2,.,TRBV3-1,TRBJ2-1
TGTGCCAGCAGCTTAGGCGCCACGCAGTACTTC,CASSLGATQYF,.,.,TRBV7-6,TRBJ2-7
TGTGCCAGCAACGTCGGGGTCCGCACAGATACGCAGTATTTT,CASNVGVRTDTQYF,.,few,TRBV9,TRBJ2-3
TGTGCCAGCAGCCCCCGACAGTCCTACGAGCAGTACTTC,CASSPRQSYEQYF,.,.,TRBV7-3,TRBJ2-7
TGTGCCAGCAGTTTGCCAGGGGGCGCGAACTATGGCTACACCTTC,CASSLPGGANYGYTF,TRBD1,many,TRBV7-9,TRBJ1-2
TGTGCCAGCAGTACACCAACCGGGAAGATCTACGAGCAGTACTTC,CASSTPTGKIYEQYF,.,many,TRBV12-3/TRBV12-4,TRBJ2-7
TGTGCCAGCAGCCAACACCTGAACACTGAAGCTTTCTTT,CASSQHLNTEAFF,.,.,TRBV14,TRBJ1-1
TGTGCCAGCGCTCGGATTCCGCCCACAGATACGCAGTATTTT,CASARIPPTDTQYF,.,.,TRBV12-3/TRBV12-4,TRBJ2-3
TGTGCCAGCTCACCACCTAGGGGGAGCAGGGACGATCAGCCCCAGCATTTT,CASSPPRGSRDDQPQHF,.,.,TRBV18,TRBJ1-5
TGTGCCAGCAAACCCCCGGGACTATTCGATGAGCAGTTCTTC,CASKPPGLFDEQFF,TRBD2,many,TRBV12-3/TRBV12-4,TRBJ2-1
TGTGCCAGCAGCAGGACAGGGCGCACAGATACGCAGTATTTT,CASSRTGRTDTQYF,TRBD1,few,TRBV14,TRBJ2-3
TGCGCCAGCAGTTCAGGTTACAATCAGCCCCAGCATTTT,CASSSGYNQPQHF,.,few,TRBV4-1,TRBJ1-5
TGTGCCAGCTCACCAATGGGCAGCCCAGAGAAGGCCCAGCATTTT,CASSPMGSPEKAQHF,.,few,TRBV18,TRBJ1-5